This is a list of T cell receptor beta chains from one sample in a study of T cells of healthy individuals. Each CDR3 protein is one row after TCRdb ran MiXCR on the 5' RACE reads. The sample yields fewer than 75,000 distinct CDR3 sequences, about 17% seen once. These TCRs come from a human donor in good health. Both conserved end residues are part of each CDR3. Each record gives: J gene, clone size, D gene, V gene, CDR3 DNA, CDR3 protein. D genes are given only for firm matches. Clone sizes are given selectively: once, few, many, or a class where the clone is expanded.

j_gene: TRBJ2-7
abundance: NA
d_gene: TRBD1
v_gene: TRBV20-1
CDR3nt: TGCAGTGCTATTTCCACGGCGCTCAGGACAGGGGGGCGAGGGAACGAGCAGTACTTC
CDR3aa: CSAISTALRTGGRGNEQYF

j_gene: TRBJ1-3
abundance: many
d_gene: NA
v_gene: TRBV18
CDR3nt: TGTGCCAGCTCACCAGCCTTTGGAAACACCATATATTTT
CDR3aa: CASSPAFGNTIYF

j_gene: TRBJ2-3
abundance: many
d_gene: NA
v_gene: TRBV20-1
CDR3nt: TGCAGTGCTTACCGCCGTCGTCGCACAAGCACAGATACGCAGTATTTT
CDR3aa: CSAYRRRRTSTDTQYF

j_gene: TRBJ2-7
abundance: NA
d_gene: NA
v_gene: TRBV5-1
CDR3nt: TGCGCCAGCAGCTTGGATGGTGGTCCCCTCTTGAAGCAGTACTTC
CDR3aa: CASSLDGGPLLKQYF

j_gene: TRBJ2-5
abundance: NA
d_gene: NA
v_gene: TRBV9
CDR3nt: TGTGCCAGCAGGGGCGCCGGCGAGACCCAGTACTTC
CDR3aa: CASRGAGETQYF

j_gene: TRBJ2-1
abundance: few
d_gene: TRBD2
v_gene: TRBV29-1
CDR3nt: TGCAGCGTTGACCAAAGCGGGGGGGCCGGAGAGCAGTTCTTC
CDR3aa: CSVDQSGGAGEQFF

j_gene: TRBJ2-7
abundance: many
d_gene: NA
v_gene: TRBV14
CDR3nt: TGTGCCAGCAGCCAAGAATCCGGGTCCTCCTACGAGCAGTACTTC
CDR3aa: CASSQESGSSYEQYF

j_gene: TRBJ1-1
abundance: many
d_gene: NA
v_gene: TRBV27
CDR3nt: TGTGCCAGCAGTTTAAGACGGAACATGAACACTGAAGCTTTCTTT
CDR3aa: CASSLRRNMNTEAFF

j_gene: TRBJ2-1
abundance: many
d_gene: NA
v_gene: TRBV6-4
CDR3nt: TGTGCCAGCAGTGCCGAGACGTCAACCAATGAGCAGTTCTTC
CDR3aa: CASSAETSTNEQFF

j_gene: TRBJ2-7
abundance: many
d_gene: NA
v_gene: TRBV4-1
CDR3nt: TGCGCCAGCAGCCAACCCAAAGACAGTTCTAGCTCCTACGAGCAGTACTTC
CDR3aa: CASSQPKDSSSSYEQYF

j_gene: TRBJ1-4
abundance: many
d_gene: TRBD1
v_gene: TRBV28
CDR3nt: TGTGCCAGCAGTTTTGAGGGGGCGACTAATGAAAAACTGTTTTTT
CDR3aa: CASSFEGATNEKLFF

j_gene: TRBJ1-2
abundance: few
d_gene: TRBD1
v_gene: TRBV7-9
CDR3nt: TGTGCCAGCAGCTTATTGGGACAGGGACTCACCTTC
CDR3aa: CASSLLGQGLTF

j_gene: TRBJ1-5
abundance: NA
d_gene: NA
v_gene: TRBV12-3/TRBV12-4
CDR3nt: TGTGCCAGCAGTTTGCCGCAGCCGAGTTATGGCAATCAGCCCCAGCATTTT
CDR3aa: CASSLPQPSYGNQPQHF

j_gene: TRBJ2-3
abundance: NA
d_gene: NA
v_gene: TRBV6-6
CDR3nt: TGTGCCAGCAGTTATTGGGGGCCGAGTCCCACAGATACGCAGTATTTT
CDR3aa: CASSYWGPSPTDTQYF

j_gene: TRBJ2-7
abundance: NA
d_gene: TRBD1
v_gene: TRBV27
CDR3nt: TGTGCCAGCAGTATTTCCGTCGGACAGGGCCACGAGCAGTACTTC
CDR3aa: CASSISVGQGHEQYF

j_gene: TRBJ2-7
abundance: NA
d_gene: NA
v_gene: TRBV6-5
CDR3nt: TGTGCCAGCAGGGGGGACCCAACCTACGAGCAGTACTTC
CDR3aa: CASRGDPTYEQYF

j_gene: TRBJ1-2
abundance: many
d_gene: NA
v_gene: TRBV29-1
CDR3nt: TGCAGCGTTGTTAGGGGAAAACGCTATGGCTACACCTTC
CDR3aa: CSVVRGKRYGYTF

j_gene: TRBJ2-3
abundance: many
d_gene: TRBD2
v_gene: TRBV7-2
CDR3nt: TGTGCCAGCAGCACTAGACTAGCGGGAGTGGTCACAGATACGCAGTATTTT
CDR3aa: CASSTRLAGVVTDTQYF

j_gene: TRBJ2-1
abundance: few
d_gene: NA
v_gene: TRBV28
CDR3nt: TGTGCCAGCAGTTTTGGAGGGCAGCCCTACAATGAGCAGTTCTTC
CDR3aa: CASSFGGQPYNEQFF

j_gene: TRBJ1-1
abundance: many
d_gene: TRBD1
v_gene: TRBV2
CDR3nt: TGTGCCAGCAGCCACATAGACAGGGCCACTGAAGCTTTCTTT
CDR3aa: CASSHIDRATEAFF

j_gene: TRBJ2-2
abundance: NA
d_gene: NA
v_gene: TRBV5-1
CDR3nt: TGCGCCAGCAGCTTCGGGGGCCAGGGTAACACCGGGGAGCTGTTTTTT
CDR3aa: CASSFGGQGNTGELFF

j_gene: TRBJ2-7
abundance: many
d_gene: NA
v_gene: TRBV7-9
CDR3nt: TGTGCCAGCAGCTTAGTCCACGAGCAGTACTTC
CDR3aa: CASSLVHEQYF

j_gene: TRBJ2-1
abundance: few
d_gene: TRBD2
v_gene: TRBV9
CDR3nt: TGTGCCAGCAGCGCCCCAAAGGGGGGGACTAGCTCCTACAATGAGCAGTTCTTC
CDR3aa: CASSAPKGGTSSYNEQFF

j_gene: TRBJ2-5
abundance: NA
d_gene: NA
v_gene: TRBV5-1
CDR3nt: TGCGCCAGCAGCTTAACCGTGGCGCGGGGAGAGACCCAGCGAGAGACCCAGTACTTC
CDR3aa: CASSLTVARGETQRETQYF

j_gene: TRBJ2-1
abundance: NA
d_gene: TRBD1
v_gene: TRBV5-1
CDR3nt: TGCGCCAGCAGCTTGGAGTCACCGGGACAGGGAGACAATGAGCAGTTCTTC
CDR3aa: CASSLESPGQGDNEQFF

j_gene: TRBJ2-1
abundance: NA
d_gene: NA
v_gene: TRBV7-9
CDR3nt: TGTGCCAGCACCCCGTTGGGCTCCTACAATGAGCAGTTCTTC
CDR3aa: CASTPLGSYNEQFF

j_gene: TRBJ2-4
abundance: many
d_gene: TRBD1
v_gene: TRBV15
CDR3nt: TGTGCCACCAGCAGAGATCCGTCTTTACAGGGGGCAGTGGCCAAAAACATTCAGTACTTC
CDR3aa: CATSRDPSLQGAVAKNIQYF

j_gene: TRBJ2-5
abundance: NA
d_gene: TRBD1
v_gene: TRBV7-9
CDR3nt: TGTGCCAGCAGCCACTCTTGGACAGGGGGGCAAGAGACCCAGTACTTC
CDR3aa: CASSHSWTGGQETQYF

j_gene: TRBJ2-7
abundance: NA
d_gene: NA
v_gene: TRBV7-9
CDR3nt: TGTGCCAGCAGCGGGGACCGGGACCCCTACGAGCAGTACTTC
CDR3aa: CASSGDRDPYEQYF

j_gene: TRBJ2-5
abundance: NA
d_gene: TRBD2
v_gene: TRBV12-5
CDR3nt: TGTGCTAGTGGTTTGGTGGGGGAGCCCGGGGGGGAGACCCAGTACTTC
CDR3aa: CASGLVGEPGGETQYF

j_gene: TRBJ2-7
abundance: NA
d_gene: TRBD2
v_gene: TRBV20-1
CDR3nt: TGCAGTGCTAGAGGTTTAGCTTTAGCGGGGGCAGGGCGGTACGAGCAGTACTTC
CDR3aa: CSARGLALAGAGRYEQYF

j_gene: TRBJ1-2
abundance: NA
d_gene: NA
v_gene: TRBV2
CDR3nt: TGTGCCAGCAGTGAGGTCCGTCAGACTTTCAACTATGGCTACACCTTC
CDR3aa: CASSEVRQTFNYGYTF

j_gene: TRBJ1-2
abundance: many
d_gene: NA
v_gene: TRBV7-9
CDR3nt: TGTGCCAGCAGCGCCGCAGCAGACTATGGCTACACCTTC
CDR3aa: CASSAAADYGYTF

j_gene: TRBJ2-7
abundance: NA
d_gene: NA
v_gene: TRBV11-2
CDR3nt: TGTGCCATCGGACGGTCGGGGAACGAGCAGTACTTC
CDR3aa: CAIGRSGNEQYF

j_gene: TRBJ1-5
abundance: NA
d_gene: NA
v_gene: TRBV6-2/TRBV6-3
CDR3nt: TGTGCCAGCAGTTACGTGGACAGCAATCAGCCCCAGCATTTT
CDR3aa: CASSYVDSNQPQHF

j_gene: TRBJ2-7
abundance: NA
d_gene: NA
v_gene: TRBV6-4
CDR3nt: TGTGCCAGCAGTGCCACGAGGGCCTTATACGAGCAGTACTTC
CDR3aa: CASSATRALYEQYF

j_gene: TRBJ1-1
abundance: many
d_gene: NA
v_gene: TRBV7-6
CDR3nt: TGTGCCAGCAGCTTAGCGGCACGGAACACTGAAGCTTTCTTT
CDR3aa: CASSLAARNTEAFF

j_gene: TRBJ1-2
abundance: NA
d_gene: NA
v_gene: TRBV12-3/TRBV12-4
CDR3nt: TGTGCCAGCAGCGAGGTTTATGGCTACACCTTC
CDR3aa: CASSEVYGYTF

j_gene: TRBJ1-2
abundance: few
d_gene: NA
v_gene: TRBV4-2
CDR3nt: TGTGCCAGCAGCCAAGATCCCCGGGGGGGGGAGAACTATGGCTACACCTTC
CDR3aa: CASSQDPRGGENYGYTF

j_gene: TRBJ1-2
abundance: NA
d_gene: TRBD1
v_gene: TRBV6-6
CDR3nt: TGTGCCAGCAGTCGTGGGACAGTCAACTATGGCTACACCTTC
CDR3aa: CASSRGTVNYGYTF

j_gene: TRBJ2-7
abundance: NA
d_gene: NA
v_gene: TRBV4-1
CDR3nt: TGCGCCAGCAGCCAAGTGTTCGAGAACTACGAGCAGTACTTC
CDR3aa: CASSQVFENYEQYF

j_gene: TRBJ2-1
abundance: NA
d_gene: NA
v_gene: TRBV7-9
CDR3nt: TGTGCCAGCAGCTTAGAGGTCCCTGAGCAGTTCTTC
CDR3aa: CASSLEVPEQFF

j_gene: TRBJ2-7
abundance: many
d_gene: TRBD2
v_gene: TRBV7-8
CDR3nt: TGTGCCAGCAGCTCCCGGCGACTAGCCTCCACGAGGTACGAGCAGTACTTC
CDR3aa: CASSSRRLASTRYEQYF

j_gene: TRBJ1-2
abundance: many
d_gene: NA
v_gene: TRBV25-1
CDR3nt: TGTGCCAGCAGTGAATTAGCGGGGGAGGGTGCTGGCTACACCTTC
CDR3aa: CASSELAGEGAGYTF